This TCR beta chain was recorded in a study of T cells in women clearing cervical HPV infection. Study details: Blood came at first lesion visit for cases, post-clearance for controls. Cases' blood sampling followed lesion detection by median around 150 days (90 to 200).

V lost 0 bases to trimming and J lost 7 bases, with 15 bases between them. Germline-derived CDR1 and CDR2 are KGHSH and LQKENI. This CDR3 contains 15 residues. Study-wide points: Timing of associations relative to infection is unclear; T-cell subsets were not isolated.

A remark on this clone: The antigen is undetermined. The read halts 3 residues ahead of the CDR3 end, with the missing end drawn from the germline J gene.

Method: immunoSEQ multiplex PCR; TCRdb's copy keeps in-frame clones and lacks some. This sample carries 36,000 or so clones, with roughly 3.7% going to the ten biggest clones. The clonotype originates from a woman aged 18-69 years with a cervical HPV16 infection that either progressed to CIN3+ or cleared (not recorded which). The genes are TRBV18 and TRBJ1-2, with D possibly TRBD1 on 5 matching bases. The sequencing input was blood buffy coat. The DNA read from the CDR3 is TGTGCCAGCTCACCACCGGGGCCGCAGTTTGGTGGC. Its translation: CASSPPGPQFGG. The full-length CDR3 reads as CASSPPGPQFGGYTF.